This TCR beta chain was sequenced during a study of pediatric ulcerative colitis. Some clones are missing from TCRdb's copy, which holds only in-frame ones; the method was immunoSEQ multiplex PCR. Among 55,000 to 80,000 clones listed, 70% to 80% were seen once. With regard to this clone: The target antigen is unknown.

CDR1 SQVTM and CDR2 ANQGSEA come from the germline V gene. The trim removed 7 bases at V and 7 bases at J, leaving 12 bases unmatched. The CDR3 consists of 14 residues. Points from the study as a whole: A couple of patients' blood samples yielded substantially fewer templates.

The chain carries TRBV29-1 and TRBJ2-5, with 10 nucleotides matching TRBD1. The clonotype was recovered from a boy aged 5-17 years with moderate ulcerative colitis. Sequenced material: blood. The CDR3 DNA sequence: TGCAGCGCATCACCGGGACAGGGGAGTTGGACCCAGTACTTC. Translated, it gives CSASPGQGSWTQYF.